Listed here are 15 T cell receptor beta chains from one sample, sequenced in a study of T cells expressing NK-cell markers. TCRdb re-called the 5' RACE reads, yielding one record per CDR3 amino acid sequence without DNA. The sample holds around 280,000 distinct CDR3 sequences. Material: blood T cells: a sorted CD56 or NKG2C T cell subset, CD4+ or CD8+ T cells, or bulk PBMC T cells (not recorded which). The receptors here all came from a man between 18 and 35 years old in good health.

This rearrangement joins TRBV20-1 to TRBJ2-3; the TCRdb D gene call, TRBD1, has no DNA to confirm it. The germline V gene has CDR1 DFQATT and CDR2 SNEGSKA (reference sequence). This CDR3 has 14 amino acids. The CDR3 loop is CSAALSEAPDTQYF.

The chain has TRBV12-3 or TRBV12-4 and TRBJ2-1. This CDR3 contains 15 residues. The CDR3 here is CASSLDVLTYNEQFF.

The chain carries TRBV10-3 and TRBJ1-3; TCRdb indicates TRBD1, and absent DNA this call remains unverified. The CDR3 length is 14 residues. Per the germline V gene, CDR1 is ENHRY and CDR2 is SYGVKD. Here the CDR3 reads CAIRRSGQGNTIYF.

This sequence joins TRBV4-2 and TRBJ1-1. There are 15 residues in the CDR3. Germline V lookup: CDR1 LGHNA, CDR2 YNFKEQ. This chain's CDR3 is CASSPRQAEYTEAFF.

The rearrangement joins TRBV18 to TRBJ2-1; as DNA is missing, the TRBD1 call by TCRdb cannot be tested. Germline CDR1 KGHSH, CDR2 LQKENI. The CDR3 is made up of 15 amino acids. The CDR3: CASSPQGVNYNEQFF.

The genes are TRBV3-1 and TRBJ2-3; TCRdb's D call of TRBD1 is untestable without DNA. CDR1 is LGHDT and CDR2 is YNNKEL in the germline V gene (reference sequence). The CDR3 has 16 amino acids. This CDR3 is CASSQDRGARTDTQYF.

V gene TRBV20-1 combines with J gene TRBJ2-1; there is no DNA to check the TCRdb D call of TRBD1. This CDR3 region has 16 residues. Germline V CDR1 and CDR2: DFQATT, SNEGSKA (reference sequence). The CDR3 is CSARTDGGGRGNEQFF.

The chain couples TRBV27 to TRBJ1-5; TCRdb proposes TRBD1, but this gene call is untestable without DNA. Germline V CDR1 and CDR2: MNHEY, SMNVEV (reference sequence). CDR3 length: 17 residues. Here the CDR3 reads CASSPSRQPLSNQPQHF.

The rearrangement links TRBV20-1 to TRBJ2-5; the TCRdb D gene call, TRBD1, has no DNA to confirm it. Germline V lookup: CDR1 DFQATT, CDR2 SNEGSKA (reference sequence). The length of the CDR3 is 14 residues. The chain's CDR3 is CSAGGVGSQETQYF.

This chain connects TRBV9 to TRBJ2-2; TCRdb selects TRBD2, and the lack of DNA leaves this call unchecked. The germline V gene encodes CDR1 SGDLS and CDR2 YYNGEE. The CDR3 loop spans 16 amino acids. The CDR3 is CASSGGLAGVIGELFF. The full variable domain, rest sourced from reference TRBV9 and TRBJ2-2, is DSGVTQTPKHLITATGQRVTLRCSPRSGDLSVYWYQQSLDQGLQFLIQYYNGEERAKGNILERFSAQQFPDLHSELNLSSLELGDSALYFCASSGGLAGVIGELFFGEGSRLTVL.

The chain employs TRBV19 and TRBJ2-3; the D call of TRBD2 rests on TCRdb alone, since no DNA is present to check it. CDR3 length: 18 residues. Germline V gene sequence: CDR1 LNHDA, CDR2 SQIVND (reference sequence). This CDR3 reads CASSNTGLAGRFTDTQYF.

J is TRBJ1-2 and V is TRBV5-5. Germline V CDR1 and CDR2: SGHKS, YYEKEE (reference sequence). The CDR3 contains 15 residues. CDR3 residues: CASSLGSARNYGYTF.

The chain couples TRBV5-1 to TRBJ2-5; TCRdb outputs TRBD2, but without DNA this stays unchecked. The CDR3 covers 14 residues. Germline V lookup: CDR1 SGHRS, CDR2 YFSETQ. This CDR3 is CASSFSGVGETQYF. Full variable domain (missing parts from reference TRBV5-1 and TRBJ2-5): KAGVTQTPRYLIKTRGQQVTLSCSPISGHRSVSWYQQTPGQGLQFLFEYFSETQRNKGNFPGRFSGRQFSNSRSEMNVSTLELGDSALYLCASSFSGVGETQYFGPGTRLLVL.

The gene calls are TRBV20-1 and TRBJ2-3; TCRdb's D call of TRBD1 is untestable without DNA. The germline CDR1 and CDR2 sequences are DFQATT and SNEGSKA (reference sequence). The CDR3 consists of 17 residues. The CDR3 is CSARPTGRGFSRDTQYF.

The genes are TRBV5-1 and TRBJ2-1; TCRdb's D gene call, TRBD1, goes unchecked for lack of DNA. This CDR3 is built from 16 residues. The germline gives CDR1 SGHRS, CDR2 YFSETQ. The CDR3 spells CASRPIPGQGVHEQFF. Full variable domain (missing parts from reference TRBV5-1 and TRBJ2-1): KAGVTQTPRYLIKTRGQQVTLSCSPISGHRSVSWYQQTPGQGLQFLFEYFSETQRNKGNFPGRFSGRQFSNSRSEMNVSTLELGDSALYLCASRPIPGQGVHEQFFGPGTRLTVL.